The TCR beta chain described here comes from a study of T-cell reconstitution after alpha-beta-depleted transplantation in children. This clonotype has a count of ten or more. Preparation of the TCRbeta library involved a method that used unique molecular identifiers. TCRdb recomputed calls from the PCR reads with MiXCR, one row per CDR3 protein. Among a few hundred thousand distinct CDR3 sequences listed, 9.7% were seen once. Germline loops: CDR1 SGHDT, CDR2 YYEEEE. The CDR3 runs 15 residues. J was trimmed by 3 bases and V by 2 bases; bases with no gene match: 4. Sequenced material: PBMCs from the stem cell graft donor, taken from the stem cell graft. The TCR was taken from a human donor who donated a stem cell graft to a child with SCID. This chain connects TRBV5-6 to TRBJ2-5; 10 bases are a match to TRBD2. The CDR3 loop is CASSFPLAGEETQYF. The CDR3 DNA reads TGTGCCAGCAGCTTCCCTCTAGCGGGGGAAGAGACCCAGTACTTC.